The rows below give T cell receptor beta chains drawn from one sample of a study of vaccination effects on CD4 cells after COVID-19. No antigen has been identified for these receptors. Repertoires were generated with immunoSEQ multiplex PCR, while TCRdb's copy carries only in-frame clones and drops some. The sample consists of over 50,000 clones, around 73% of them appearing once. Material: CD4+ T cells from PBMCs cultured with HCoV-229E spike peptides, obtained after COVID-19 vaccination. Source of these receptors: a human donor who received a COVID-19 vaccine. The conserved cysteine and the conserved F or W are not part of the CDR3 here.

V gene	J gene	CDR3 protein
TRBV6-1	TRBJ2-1	ASSVEGGLAYNEQF
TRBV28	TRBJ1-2	ASRRDRNYGYT
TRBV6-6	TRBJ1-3	ASFNSGSGNTIY
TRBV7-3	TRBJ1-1	ASSITGAGTEAF
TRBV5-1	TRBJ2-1	ASSLGGSSYNEQF
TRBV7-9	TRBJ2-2	ASSRVSMRTGETGELF
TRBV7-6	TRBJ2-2	ASSLGTPGGPSGELF
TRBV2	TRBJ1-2	ASCRLYGYT
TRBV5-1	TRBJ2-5	ASSNKGLDQETQY
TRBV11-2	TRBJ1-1	ASSRRAVNTEAF
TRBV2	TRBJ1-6	ASSGQGTGGSPLH
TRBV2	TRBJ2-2	ASGTGENTGELF
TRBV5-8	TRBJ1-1	ASPAPPGQSNTEAF
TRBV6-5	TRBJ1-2	ASRAGTNSGYGYT
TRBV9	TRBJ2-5	ASSSGLEETQY
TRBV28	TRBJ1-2	ASSQRDSTLGYT
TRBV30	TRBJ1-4	AWSVLGGTNEKLF
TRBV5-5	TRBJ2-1	ASSWGVNEQF
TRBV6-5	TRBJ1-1	ASRRDSLNTEAF
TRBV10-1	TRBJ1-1	ASSDLDRTEAF
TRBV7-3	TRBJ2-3	ASSFGTGSQTQY
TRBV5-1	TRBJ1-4	ASSSWGPRRTGGAANEKLF
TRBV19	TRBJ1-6	ASSSGWGTGNSPLH
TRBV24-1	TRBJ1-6	ATSDIDIGLKYNSPLH
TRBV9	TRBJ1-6	ASSPSGREGSPLH
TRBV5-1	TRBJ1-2	ASSLVGTGVVYGYT
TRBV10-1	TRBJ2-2	ASSLGGATGELF
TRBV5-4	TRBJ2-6	ASSLDYSGANVLT
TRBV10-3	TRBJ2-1	AISEYREQF
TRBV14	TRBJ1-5	ASSHTRGADNQPQH
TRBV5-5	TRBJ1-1	ASSFGPSLRSNEAF
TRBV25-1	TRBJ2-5	ASSDFIETQY
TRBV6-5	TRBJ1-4	ASARKRDEKLF
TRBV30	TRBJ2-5	AWGRGGSQETQY
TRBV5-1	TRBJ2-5	ASSPRTSQETQY
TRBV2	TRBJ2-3	ASSERQGGSYTQY
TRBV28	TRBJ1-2	ASSSPGSLDGYT
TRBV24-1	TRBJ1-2	ATSDFQDGYT
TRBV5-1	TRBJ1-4	ASSFADPTNEKLF
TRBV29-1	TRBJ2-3	SVGPDTQY
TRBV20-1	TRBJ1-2	SASSGNYGYT
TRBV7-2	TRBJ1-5	ASSLEYQPQH
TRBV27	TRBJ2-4	ASSLGGPNFKNIQY
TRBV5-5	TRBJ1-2	ASSLVPAGGGYGYT